What follows describes a single TCR beta chain. Its recognized antigen is unknown. Base qualities were left out, and no much larger clone turns up one base away. The immunoSEQ Assay, a bias-controlled multiplex PCR, was used to amplify TCRbeta CDR3 regions from genomic DNA. The authors processed their data as follows. Within the assay, amplification of reference gene primers was used to estimate how many nucleated cells each sample contained. To quantify the absolute abundance of each unique TCRbeta CDR3 rearrangement, sequence reads were collapsed and filtered. For each sample, productive Simpson clonality was calculated as the square root of Simpson's diversity index over productive rearrangements. TCRdb retrieved this table from immuneACCESS and kept in-frame rearrangements only. Not all clones are present; in checked studies, unresolved V genes account for under half, and no reason is known for the remainder. That table supplies the V and J calls and clone size; D and trimming were determined from the DNA. The sample table records about 90,000 clones; about 81% of these occur just once. Jointly, the top ten make up about 13% of the sample.

The germline V gene supplies CDR1 SGDLS and CDR2 YYNGEE. From its cysteine to its phenylalanine, the CDR3 spans 15 amino acids. Left in the record is the CDR3 DNA by itself, 45 bases read in frame from the first base. After removal of 3 bases from V and 1 base from J, the junction retains 1 base not matched to a gene. This sample is drawn from a study of blood T cell repertoires in COVID-19 (dated by TCRdb to about 2020). Looking at the study overall: Samples from collaborators originated in the United States, Italy and Spain and spanned both the acute and convalescent phases of COVID-19. Nearly every sample came with metadata listing a de-identified subject ID, COVID-19 status, age in years and sex. The repertoires were released in a freely available public database meant as a resource for research on the immune response to SARS-CoV-2. Where available, HLA class I and class II types were obtained from metadata supplied by the sample provider rather than from assay-based typing. The prospective study material was composed of cDNA or gDNA derived from T cells, B-cell-depleted T cells, or PBMCs. Deeply sampled blood TCRbeta repertoires from subjects exposed to, actively infected with, or recovered from COVID-19 were included in the dataset. The samples were drawn from the first 160 participants of the ongoing ImmuneRACE study and from about 1,200 subjects provided by 6 global collaborators. Study-wide conclusions, independent of this receptor: The quantity of clinical and demographic metadata differed by source and by participant and was supplied without curation.

The collaborating institutions used their own protocols to collect whole blood in K2EDTA tubes. For TCRbeta analysis, collaborator samples were shipped as frozen whole blood, as isolated PBMCs, or as DNA extracted from either sample type. This sequence uses TRBV9 and TRBJ2-7; TRBD2 agrees with 13 junctional bases. Sequences were obtained from peripheral blood. The receptor was derived from a human donor in a cohort sampled during active COVID-19. The nucleotides are TGTGCCAGCAGCGGGGGACTAGCGGGGTCCTACGAGCAGTACTTC. Its translation reads: CASSGGLAGSYEQYF.